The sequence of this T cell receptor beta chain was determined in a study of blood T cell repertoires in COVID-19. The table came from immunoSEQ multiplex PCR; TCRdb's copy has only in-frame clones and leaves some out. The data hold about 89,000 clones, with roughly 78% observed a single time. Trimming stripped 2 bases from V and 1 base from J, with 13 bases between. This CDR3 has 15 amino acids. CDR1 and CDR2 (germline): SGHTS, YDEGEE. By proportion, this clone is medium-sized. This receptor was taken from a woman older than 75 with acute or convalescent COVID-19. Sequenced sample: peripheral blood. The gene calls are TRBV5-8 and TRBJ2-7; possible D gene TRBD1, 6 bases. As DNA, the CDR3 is TGTGCCAGCAGCTTTCACAGGGTAAAGTCCTACGAGCAGTACTTC. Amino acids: CASSFHRVKSYEQYF.